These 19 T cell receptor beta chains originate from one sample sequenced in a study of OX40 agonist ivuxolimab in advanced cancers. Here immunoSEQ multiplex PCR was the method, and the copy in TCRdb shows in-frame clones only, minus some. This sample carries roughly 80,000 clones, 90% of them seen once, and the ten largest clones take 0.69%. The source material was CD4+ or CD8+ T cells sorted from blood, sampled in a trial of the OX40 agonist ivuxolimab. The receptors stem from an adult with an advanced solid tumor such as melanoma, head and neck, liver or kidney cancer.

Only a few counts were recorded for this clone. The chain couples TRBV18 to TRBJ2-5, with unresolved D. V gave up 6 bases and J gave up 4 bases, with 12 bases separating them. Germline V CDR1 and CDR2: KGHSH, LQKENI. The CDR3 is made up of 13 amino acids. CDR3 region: CASSPSPSETQYF. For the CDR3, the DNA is TGTGCCAGCTCGCCAAGTCCCTCAGAGACCCAGTACTTC.

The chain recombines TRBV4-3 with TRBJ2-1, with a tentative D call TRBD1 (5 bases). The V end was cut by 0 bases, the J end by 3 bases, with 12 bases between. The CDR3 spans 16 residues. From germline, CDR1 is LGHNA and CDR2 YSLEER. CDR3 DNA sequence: TGCGCCAGCAGCCAAGATTTTGGCAGGGACTACAATGAGCAGTTCTTC. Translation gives CASSQDFGRDYNEQFF.

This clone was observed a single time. The chain's CDR3 is CASSPGGNTIYF. As DNA, the CDR3 is TGTGCCAGCAGCCCCGGGGGAAACACCATATATTTT. This rearrangement joins TRBV7-2 to TRBJ1-3; D is undetermined. V was trimmed by 5 bases and J by 4 bases, leaving 6 bases between them. There are 12 residues in the CDR3. CDR1 is SGHTA and CDR2 is FQGNSA in the germline V gene.

The CDR3 region has the DNA TGTGCCAGCAGCAGAATAGCCGATGAGCAGTTCTTC. This codes for CASSRIADEQFF. This rearrangement joins TRBV27 to TRBJ2-1, with D hard to call. The V and J ends lost 6 bases and 8 bases respectively, with 11 bases between them. Germline V gene sequence: CDR1 MNHEY, CDR2 SMNVEV (reference sequence). CDR3 length equals 12 residues.

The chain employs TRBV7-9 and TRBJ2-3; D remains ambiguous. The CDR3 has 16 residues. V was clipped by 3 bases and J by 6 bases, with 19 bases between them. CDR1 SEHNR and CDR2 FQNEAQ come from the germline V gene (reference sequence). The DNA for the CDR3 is TGTGCCAGCAGCTTTACCCACCCCTCGGGTGGCGATACGCAGTATTTT. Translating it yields CASSFTHPSGGDTQYF.

Here the CDR3 DNA reads TGTGCCAGCAGTTTAAGGGGGCTAGGGAATCAGCCCCAGCATTTT. Protein sequence: CASSLRGLGNQPQHF. This chain joins TRBV28 and TRBJ1-5; TRBD1 matches 7 bases. Germline V gene data show CDR1 as MDHEN and CDR2 as SYDVKM. Trimming took 2 bases from V and 4 from J; bases not matched to a gene: 5. The CDR3 loop spans 15 amino acids.

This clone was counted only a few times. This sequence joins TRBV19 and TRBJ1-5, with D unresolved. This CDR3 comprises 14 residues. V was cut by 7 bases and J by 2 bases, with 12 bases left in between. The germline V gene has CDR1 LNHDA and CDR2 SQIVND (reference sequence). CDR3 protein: CASKTVRGNQPQHF. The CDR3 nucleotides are TGTGCCAGTAAAACGGTCCGAGGCAATCAGCCCCAGCATTTT.

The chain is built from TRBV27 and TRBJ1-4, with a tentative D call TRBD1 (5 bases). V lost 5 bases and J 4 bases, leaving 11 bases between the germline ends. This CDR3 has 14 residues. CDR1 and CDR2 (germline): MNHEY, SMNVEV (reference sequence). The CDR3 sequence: CASSRGSFNEKLFF. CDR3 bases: TGTGCCAGCAGTAGGGGCTCTTTTAATGAAAAACTGTTTTTT.

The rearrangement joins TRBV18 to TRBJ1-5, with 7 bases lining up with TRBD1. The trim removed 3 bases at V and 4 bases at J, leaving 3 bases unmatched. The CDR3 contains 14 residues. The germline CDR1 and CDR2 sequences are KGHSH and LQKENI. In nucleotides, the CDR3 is TGTGCCAGCTCACCGGGACAGAGTAATCAGCCCCAGCATTTT. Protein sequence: CASSPGQSNQPQHF. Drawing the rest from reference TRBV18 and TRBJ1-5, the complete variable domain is NAGVMQNPRHLVRRRGQEARLRCSPMKGHSHVYWYRQLPEEGLKFMVYLQKENIIDESGMPKERFSAEFPKEGPSILRIQQVVRGDSAAYFCASSPGQSNQPQHFGDGTRLSIL.

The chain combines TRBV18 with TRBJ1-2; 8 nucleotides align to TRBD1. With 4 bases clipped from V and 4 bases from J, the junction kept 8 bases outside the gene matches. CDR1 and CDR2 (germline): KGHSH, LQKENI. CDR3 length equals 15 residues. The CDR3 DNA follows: TGTGCCAGCTCACGTACAGGGGGGCTGACCTATGGCTACACCTTC. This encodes CASSRTGGLTYGYTF. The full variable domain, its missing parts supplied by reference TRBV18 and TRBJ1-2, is NAGVMQNPRHLVRRRGQEARLRCSPMKGHSHVYWYRQLPEEGLKFMVYLQKENIIDESGMPKERFSAEFPKEGPSILRIQQVVRGDSAAYFCASSRTGGLTYGYTFGSGTRLTVV.

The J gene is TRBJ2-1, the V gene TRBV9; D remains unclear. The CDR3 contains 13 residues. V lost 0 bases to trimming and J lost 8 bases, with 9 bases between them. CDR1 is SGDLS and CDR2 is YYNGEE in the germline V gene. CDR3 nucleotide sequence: TGTGCCAGCAGCGTAGCGGTGGCGTATGAGCAGTTCTTC. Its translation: CASSVAVAYEQFF.

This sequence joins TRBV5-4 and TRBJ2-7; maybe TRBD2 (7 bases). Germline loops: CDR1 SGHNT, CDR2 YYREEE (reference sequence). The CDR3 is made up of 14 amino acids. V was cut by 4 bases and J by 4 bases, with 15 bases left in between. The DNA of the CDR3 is TGTGCCAGCAGCGGGGGCGGGAGTAGATACGAGCAGTACTTC. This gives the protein CASSGGGSRYEQYF. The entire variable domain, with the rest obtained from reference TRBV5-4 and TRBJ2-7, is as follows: ETGVTQSPTHLIKTRGQQVTLRCSSQSGHNTVSWYQQALGQGPQFIFQYYREEENGRGNFPPRFSGLQFPNYSSELNVNALELDDSALYLCASSGGGSRYEQYFGPGTRLTVT.

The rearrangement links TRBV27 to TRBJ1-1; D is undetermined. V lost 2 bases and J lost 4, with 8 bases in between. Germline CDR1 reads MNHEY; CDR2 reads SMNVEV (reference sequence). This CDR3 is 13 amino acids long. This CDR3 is CASSLRGFTEAFF. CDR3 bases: TGTGCCAGCAGTTTACGGGGTTTCACTGAAGCTTTCTTT.

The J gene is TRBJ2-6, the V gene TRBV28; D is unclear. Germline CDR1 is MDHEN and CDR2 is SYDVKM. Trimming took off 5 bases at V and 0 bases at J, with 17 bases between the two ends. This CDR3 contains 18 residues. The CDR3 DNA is TGTGCCAGCAGTCAGACACCAATTTCGACCTCTGGGGCCAACGTCCTGACTTTC. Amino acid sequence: CASSQTPISTSGANVLTF.

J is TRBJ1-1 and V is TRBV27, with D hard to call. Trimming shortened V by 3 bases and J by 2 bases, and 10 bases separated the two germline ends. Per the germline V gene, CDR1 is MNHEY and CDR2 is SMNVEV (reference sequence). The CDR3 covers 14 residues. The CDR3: CASSFWAENTEAFF. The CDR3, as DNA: TGTGCCAGCAGTTTCTGGGCGGAAAACACTGAAGCTTTCTTT.

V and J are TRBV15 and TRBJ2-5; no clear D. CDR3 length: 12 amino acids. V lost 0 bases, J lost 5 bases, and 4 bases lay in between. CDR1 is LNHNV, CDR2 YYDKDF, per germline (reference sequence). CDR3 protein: CATSRDTETQYF. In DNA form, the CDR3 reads TGTGCCACCAGCAGAGATACTGAGACCCAGTACTTC.

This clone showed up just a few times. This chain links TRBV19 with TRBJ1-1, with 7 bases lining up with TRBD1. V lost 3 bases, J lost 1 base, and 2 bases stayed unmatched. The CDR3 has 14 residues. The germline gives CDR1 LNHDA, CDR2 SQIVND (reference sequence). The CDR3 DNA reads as TGTGCCAGTAGTATCCGGACAGGGAACACTGAAGCTTTCTTT. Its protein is CASSIRTGNTEAFF.

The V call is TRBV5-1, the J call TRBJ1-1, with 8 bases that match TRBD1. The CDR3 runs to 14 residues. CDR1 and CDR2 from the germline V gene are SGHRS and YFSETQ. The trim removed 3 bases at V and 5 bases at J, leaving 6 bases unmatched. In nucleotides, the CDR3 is TGCGCCAGCAGCTGGCAGGGGGCCGGTACTGAAGCTTTCTTT. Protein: CASSWQGAGTEAFF.

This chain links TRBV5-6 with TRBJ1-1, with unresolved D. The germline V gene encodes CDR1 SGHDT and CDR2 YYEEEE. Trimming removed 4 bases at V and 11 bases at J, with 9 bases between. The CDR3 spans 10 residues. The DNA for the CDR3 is TGTGCCAGCAGCGGTAAGGTGGCTTTCTTT. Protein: CASSGKVAFF.